This T cell receptor beta chain was retrieved from a study of blood T cell repertoires in COVID-19. Overall study context: Sites across the United States, Italy and Spain contributed samples from acute and convalescent COVID-19. T cells, B-cell-depleted T cells, or PBMCs supplied cDNA or gDNA.

Seattle cases were enrolled at active infection and followed longitudinally. Per the authors' pipeline: By means of reference gene primer amplification, nucleated cell counts were estimated. Here immunoSEQ multiplex PCR was the method, and the copy in TCRdb shows in-frame clones only, minus some. The D gene and trimming were derived from the DNA, and the V and J assignments and clone size from that table. The table has around 140,000 clones, roughly nine tenths seen once. Germline CDR1 is SGDLS and CDR2 is YYNGEE. Trimming left V 4 bases short and J 8 bases short, with 25 bases between. The CDR3 runs 17 residues.

This receptor was taken from a man aged 18 to 29 with COVID-19, enrolled during active disease. The chain has TRBV9 and TRBJ2-1; D perhaps matches TRBD2 (6 bases). The specimen was peripheral blood. CDR3 sequence (DNA): TGTGCCAGCAGCCCCCCGGTGGGGCGGGGAGTCGCTCATGAGCAGTTCTTC. Its translation is CASSPPVGRGVAHEQFF.